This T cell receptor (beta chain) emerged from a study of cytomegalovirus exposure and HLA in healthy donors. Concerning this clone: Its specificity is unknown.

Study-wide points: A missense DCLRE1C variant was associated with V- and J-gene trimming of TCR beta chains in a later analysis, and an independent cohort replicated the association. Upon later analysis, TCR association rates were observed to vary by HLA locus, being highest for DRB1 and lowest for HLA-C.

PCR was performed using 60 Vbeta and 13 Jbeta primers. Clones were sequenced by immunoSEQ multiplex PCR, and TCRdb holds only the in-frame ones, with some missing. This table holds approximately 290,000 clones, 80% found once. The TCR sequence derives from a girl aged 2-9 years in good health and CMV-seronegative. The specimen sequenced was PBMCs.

The CDR3 DNA reads TGTGCCAGCAGCTTAAGGGAGGGCACCGGGGAGCTGTTTTTT. Residues: CASSLREGTGELFF. J is TRBJ2-2 and V is TRBV7-3; 7 bases are shared with TRBD2. The CDR3 runs to 14 residues. V was clipped by 1 base and J by 4 bases; unmatched bases: 0. Germline V gene sequence: CDR1 SGHTA, CDR2 FQGTGA.